This is a list of T cell receptor beta chains from one sample in a study of human T cells and chemical hapten exposure. Each CDR3 protein gets one entry after TCRdb re-called the RACE reads with MiXCR. The data contain some 93,000 distinct CDR3 sequences, around 9% of them singletons. The sample taken for sequencing was whole blood. These receptors were obtained from a female donor in good health. Some clones in this sample may be carry-over from other donors' samples. Both conserved end residues are part of each CDR3. D genes are given only for firm matches.

d_gene | v_gene | CDR3aa
NA | TRBV25-1 | CASSAGGTEAFF
NA | TRBV6-1 | CASSDRVSSYEQYF
NA | TRBV12-3/TRBV12-4 | CASSTSTGELFF
TRBD2 | TRBV11-2 | CASSLAFAGVLETQYF
NA | TRBV7-2 | CASGMGSSVYNEQFF
NA | TRBV2 | CAGRVGTGANVLTF
TRBD2 | TRBV20-1 | CSARDETSGRTTQYF
TRBD1 | TRBV27 | CASSFGQELSEQYF
NA | TRBV7-9 | CASSVNGYTF
NA | TRBV6-5 | CASSHTGSAFNEQFF
NA | TRBV12-3/TRBV12-4 | CASSSKGQSLSSGNTIYF
NA | TRBV28 | CASSTPDSFTYEQYF
TRBD2 | TRBV20-1 | CSARVAGGPRRYEQYF
TRBD2 | TRBV3-1 | CASSQGREGPDTQYF
NA | TRBV12-3/TRBV12-4 | CASSFGQGITGELFF
NA | TRBV12-3/TRBV12-4 | CASSRRGVGQPQHF
TRBD1 | TRBV28 | CASRIGTGGNQPQHF
NA | TRBV5-1 | CASAGDLGANVLTF
NA | TRBV28 | CASSPPGVPYEQYF
TRBD2 | TRBV28 | CASSSGTSGGSYEQYF
TRBD2 | TRBV4-1 | CASSQLTGGANEQFF
NA | TRBV2 | CASSETRQNSEAFF
TRBD1 | TRBV20-1 | CSARAPGQGTYEQYF
TRBD1 | TRBV12-3/TRBV12-4 | CASSLARFTGGSIEQYF
NA | TRBV7-9 | CASSFSYEQYF
TRBD2 | TRBV20-1 | CSAPGTKGNEQFF
NA | TRBV3-2 | CASSQEVRVPNTEAFF
TRBD2 | TRBV2 | CASRTSGRTTDTQYF
NA | TRBV20-1 | CSAKNLNSNQPQHF
NA | TRBV6-2/TRBV6-3 | CASSAHIGRGDEQFF
NA | TRBV29-1 | CSVAQGTGNTIYF
TRBD1 | TRBV5-1 | CASSPQGTGADTQYF
TRBD2 | TRBV20-1 | CSARGQTSGSFPDTQYF
TRBD2 | TRBV28 | CASSLVAGGGEQYF
TRBD1 | TRBV28 | CASSFPRGQGGSPLHF
NA | TRBV11-2 | CASSPRLIFQETQYF
NA | TRBV25-1 | CASSDIDTYEQYF
TRBD2 | TRBV5-1 | CASSSTSGTGEQYF
TRBD1 | TRBV29-1 | CSGTGTGGLETQYF
TRBD2 | TRBV29-1 | CSVASGSDTQYF
NA | TRBV3-1 | CASSQDGETQYF
NA | TRBV4-2 | CASNQEGESDTQYF
NA | TRBV7-2 | CASSSSRGINSPLHF
NA | TRBV24-1 | CATSDPTDNEQFF
NA | TRBV29-1 | CSVWEGQRNYEQYF
TRBD1 | TRBV6-5 | CASKQGAGEKLFF
TRBD2 | TRBV2 | CASSEGTSGRGEQFF
NA | TRBV27 | CASSLSRGSNEKLFF
NA | TRBV2 | CASRVDSSSNQPQQF
TRBD2 | TRBV20-1 | CSASGTSASTDTQYF